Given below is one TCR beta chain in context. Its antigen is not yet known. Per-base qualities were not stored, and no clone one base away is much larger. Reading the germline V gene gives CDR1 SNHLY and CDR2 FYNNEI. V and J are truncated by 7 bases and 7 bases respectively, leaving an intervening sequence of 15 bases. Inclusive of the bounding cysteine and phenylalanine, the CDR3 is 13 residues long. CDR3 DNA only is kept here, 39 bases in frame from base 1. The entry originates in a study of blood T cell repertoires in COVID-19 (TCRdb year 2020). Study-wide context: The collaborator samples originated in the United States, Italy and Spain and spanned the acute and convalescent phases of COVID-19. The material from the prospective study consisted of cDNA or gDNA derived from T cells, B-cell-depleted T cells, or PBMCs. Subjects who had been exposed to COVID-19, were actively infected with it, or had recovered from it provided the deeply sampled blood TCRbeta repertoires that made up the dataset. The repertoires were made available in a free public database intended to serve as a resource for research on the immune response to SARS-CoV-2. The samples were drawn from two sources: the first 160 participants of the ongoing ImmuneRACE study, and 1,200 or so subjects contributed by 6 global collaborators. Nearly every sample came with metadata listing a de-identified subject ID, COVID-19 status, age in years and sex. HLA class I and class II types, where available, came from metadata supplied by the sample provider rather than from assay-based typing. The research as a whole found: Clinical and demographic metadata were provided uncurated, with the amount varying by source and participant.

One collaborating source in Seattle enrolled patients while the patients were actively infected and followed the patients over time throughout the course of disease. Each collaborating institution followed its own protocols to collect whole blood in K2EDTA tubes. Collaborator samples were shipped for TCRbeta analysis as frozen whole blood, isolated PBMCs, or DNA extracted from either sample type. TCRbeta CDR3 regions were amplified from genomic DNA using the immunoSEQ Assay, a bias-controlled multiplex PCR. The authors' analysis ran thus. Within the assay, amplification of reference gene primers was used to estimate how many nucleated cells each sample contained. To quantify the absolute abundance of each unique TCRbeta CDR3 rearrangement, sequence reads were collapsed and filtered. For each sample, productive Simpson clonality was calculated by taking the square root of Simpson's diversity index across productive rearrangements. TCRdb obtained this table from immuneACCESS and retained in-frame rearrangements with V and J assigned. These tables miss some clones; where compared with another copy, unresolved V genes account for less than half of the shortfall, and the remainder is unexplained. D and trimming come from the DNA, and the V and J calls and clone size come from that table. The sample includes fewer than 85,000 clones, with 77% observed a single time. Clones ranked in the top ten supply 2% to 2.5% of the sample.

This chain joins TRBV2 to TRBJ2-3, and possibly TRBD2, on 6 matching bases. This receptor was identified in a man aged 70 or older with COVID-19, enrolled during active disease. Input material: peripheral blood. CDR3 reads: CASNERVGNTQYF. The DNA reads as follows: TGTGCCAGCAATGAGCGGGTCGGGAATACGCAGTATTTT.